One and the same sample provided the 17 T cell receptor beta chains below, sequenced in a study of shared clonotypes between healthy human individuals. Method: immunoSEQ multiplex PCR; TCRdb's copy keeps in-frame clones and lacks some. In the table there are 2 million to 2.5 million clones, about 92% of which are singletons. The sequenced sample consisted of naive CD4+ T cells from PBMCs. Specified subset: CD45RA+ positively selected. The origin of the receptors is a man in his late teens or twenties in good health. Some clones in this sample may be carry-over from other donors' samples.

The V gene is TRBV5-6, the J gene TRBJ1-3; no firm D call. V was trimmed by 3 bases and J by 5 bases, leaving 9 bases between them. Germline lookup yields CDR1 SGHDT and CDR2 YYEEEE. The CDR3 consists of 13 residues. CDR3 protein: CASSSGPRNTIYF. DNA for the CDR3: TGTGCCAGCAGCTCCGGGCCCAGAAACACCATATATTTT.

The J gene is TRBJ2-7, the V gene TRBV2; 10 bases fit TRBD2. The CDR3 has 13 amino acids. Germline loops: CDR1 SNHLY, CDR2 FYNNEI. Trimming at V came to 7 bases and at J to 7 bases, leaving 7 bases not matched to a gene. This CDR3 reads CASIASGRGEQYF. CDR3 sequence (DNA): TGTGCCAGCATCGCTAGCGGGAGAGGGGAGCAGTACTTC.

The genes are TRBV10-3 and TRBJ1-1, with 11 bases that match TRBD1. Germline CDR1 and CDR2: ENHRY and SYGVKD. This CDR3 comprises 16 residues. With 2 bases clipped from V and 4 bases from J, the junction kept 6 bases outside the gene matches. The CDR3 nucleotides are TGTGCCATCAGTGAGGCGACGGGACAGGGGGGCACTGAAGCTTTCTTT. This gives the protein CAISEATGQGGTEAFF.

J is TRBJ2-3 and V is TRBV29-1, with 12 bases lining up with TRBD2. V was clipped by 6 bases and J by 4 bases; unmatched bases: 8. CDR3 length: 15 amino acids. Germline CDR1 SQVTM, CDR2 ANQGSEA. The CDR3 loop is CSVVLAGGPADTQYF. In DNA, the CDR3 is TGCAGCGTAGTCCTAGCGGGAGGGCCAGCAGATACGCAGTATTTT.

The chain combines TRBV7-3 with TRBJ1-1, with 10 nucleotides matching TRBD1. The length of the CDR3 is 15 residues. Trimming took 3 bases from V and 5 from J; bases not matched to a gene: 6. Germline V gives CDR1 SGHTA, CDR2 FQGTGA. In DNA form, the CDR3 reads TGTGCCAGCAGCTTCGGACAGGGGGTGGGGACTGAAGCTTTCTTT. It is translated as CASSFGQGVGTEAFF.

CDR3 amino acids: CASNVDRGLQPQHF. The CDR3 nucleotides read TGTGCCAGCAACGTGGACAGGGGGCTTCAGCCCCAGCATTTT. The genes are TRBV2 and TRBJ1-5, with 11 positions matching TRBD1. CDR1 SNHLY and CDR2 FYNNEI come from the germline V gene. CDR3 size: 14 residues. The V segment lost 7 bases and the J segment 6 bases; nucleotides outside the gene matches: 5.

V is TRBV6-6 and J is TRBJ2-2, with D possibly TRBD1 on 6 matching bases. Looked up from germline, CDR1 is MNHNY and CDR2 is SVGAGI (reference sequence). The V and J ends lost 10 bases and 1 base respectively, with 16 bases between them. The CDR3 sequence is 15 residues long. The CDR3: CATDTGTGNTGELFF. CDR3 sequence (DNA): TGTGCCACCGACACAGGGACGGGGAACACCGGGGAGCTGTTTTTT.

DNA of the CDR3: TGTGCCAGCAGCAAAGGTCAGGGGACCCTTCGGTACGAGCAGTACTTC. Translating it yields CASSKGQGTLRYEQYF. V usage is TRBV21-1 and J usage is TRBJ2-7; the table calls TRBD1, which could not be checked here. TRBV21-1 is deemed a pseudogene. The CDR3 runs 16 residues.

This chain joins TRBV5-1 and TRBJ2-5; no reliable D call. The CDR3 loop spans 13 amino acids. Trimming shortened V by 0 bases and J by 5 bases, and 8 bases separated the two germline ends. CDR1 and CDR2 from the germline V gene are SGHRS and YFSETQ. CDR3 nucleotide sequence: TGCGCCAGCAGCTTGGGGCCATATGAGACCCAGTACTTC. This gives the protein CASSLGPYETQYF.

The gene calls are TRBV7-2 and TRBJ2-1; 10 bases are a match to TRBD2. Germline V CDR1 and CDR2: SGHTA, FQGNSA. The CDR3 has 14 amino acids. J was trimmed by 7 bases and V by 3 bases; bases with no gene match: 3. The CDR3 nucleotides are TGTGCCAGCAGCTTCCCTAGCGGGAGAAATGAGCAGTTCTTC. Its translation is CASSFPSGRNEQFF.

V gene TRBV4-1 combines with J gene TRBJ2-3; weak D call: TRBD1 (6 bases). The length of the CDR3 is 15 residues. Trimming cost V 5 bases and J 4 bases, with 16 bases left between them. Germline V CDR1 and CDR2: MGHRA, YSYEKL. CDR3 region: CASSFLMKGADTQYF. CDR3 coding DNA: TGCGCCAGCAGCTTCCTGATGAAGGGGGCAGATACGCAGTATTTT.

This rearrangement joins TRBV11-2 to TRBJ2-3, with 8 bases lining up with TRBD1. In germline, CDR1 is SGHAT, CDR2 FQNNGV. Losses at the gene ends were 5 bases for V and 4 bases for J; bases not matched to a gene: 14. There are 17 residues in the CDR3. CDR3 region: CASSGGRVGRGPDTQYF. CDR3 sequence (DNA): TGTGCCAGCAGCGGAGGGAGAGTAGGCAGGGGGCCAGATACGCAGTATTTT.

This clone was seen only once. For the CDR3, the DNA is TGTGCCAGCAGTTCACTAGCGGGAGCTCCATACAATGAGCAGTTCTTC. Residues: CASSSLAGAPYNEQFF. This rearrangement joins TRBV6-4 to TRBJ2-1, with TRBD2 matching over 11 bases. Germline lookup yields CDR1 MRHNA and CDR2 SNTAGT. The CDR3 is made up of 16 amino acids. J was trimmed by 4 bases and V by 5 bases; bases with no gene match: 7.

The chain recombines TRBV2 with TRBJ1-3; 8 bases match TRBD1. J gave up 4 bases and V 7 bases, and 9 bases lay outside the gene matches. The CDR3 length is 15 residues. Germline values: CDR1 SNHLY, CDR2 FYNNEI. CDR3 region: CASTDRGSSGNTIYF. The CDR3 region has the DNA TGTGCCAGCACCGACAGGGGCTCGTCCGGAAACACCATATATTTT.

The rearrangement links TRBV30 to TRBJ2-2; D gene unclear. The CDR3 extends over 14 amino acids. CDR1 and CDR2 (germline): GTSNPN, SVGIG (reference sequence). The V end was cut by 7 bases, the J end by 4 bases, with 16 bases between. CDR3 region: CASKSSISTGELFF. The CDR3, as DNA: TGTGCCTCCAAGTCGAGCATTAGCACCGGGGAGCTGTTTTTT. The full variable domain, completed using reference TRBV30 and TRBJ2-2, is SQTIHQWPATLVQPVGSPLSLECTVEGTSNPNLYWYRQAAGRGLQLLFYSVGIGQISSEVPQNLSASRPQDRQFILSSKKLLLSDSGFYLCASKSSISTGELFFGEGSRLTVL.

Comments on this clone: Other DNA sequences in the same sample also yield this CDR3. The chain joins TRBV28 to TRBJ1-2; no definite D call. V lost 6 bases to trimming and J lost 4 bases, with 12 bases between them. In germline, CDR1 is MDHEN, CDR2 SYDVKM. The CDR3 consists of 13 residues. CDR3 region: CASSPGRSYGYTF. The CDR3 DNA is TGTGCCAGCAGCCCCGGACGGTCCTATGGCTACACCTTC.

CDR3 region: CASSPVAEIGSIAKNIQYF. CDR3 sequence (DNA): TGTGCCAGCAGTCCGGTAGCGGAAATAGGGAGTATAGCCAAAAACATTCAGTACTTC. The chain recombines TRBV27 with TRBJ2-4, with TRBD2 as a possible D gene (6 bases). Trimming left V 5 bases short and J 0 bases short, with 23 bases between. Germline CDR1 reads MNHEY; CDR2 reads SMNVEV (reference sequence). This CDR3 spans 19 amino acids.